The sequence of this TCR beta chain was determined in a study of tumor-infiltrating lymphocytes in primary liver carcinoma. Constant-region priming of 500 ng total RNA yielded TCR beta cDNA. Slightly modified ARM-PCR, run as three nested multiplex PCR rounds, produced the TCR beta libraries. Investigators reported that the first two PCR rounds, at around 9 cycles each, used TRBV1-TRBV30 forward primers with a C-beta reverse primer. From the multiplex PCR reads, TCRdb called clonotypes with MiXCR, one entry per CDR3 protein. The sample has fewer than 250,000 distinct CDR3 sequences; over 80% are singletons. Points on this clonotype: Its antigen is as yet unknown.

Co-extraction of both nucleic acids (RNA and DNA) used roughly 18-34 mg of unsorted bulk tissue. There were only treatment-naive patients, all with chronic HBV infection. Study-wide findings and caveats: Only around 7.5-25% of top clones occurred in all five tumor regions.

CDR1 and CDR2 (germline): SQVTM, ANQGSEA. The V segment lost 2 bases and the J segment 13 bases; nucleotides outside the gene matches: 14. The CDR3 runs to 13 residues. The sequence was obtained from a man aged 35-49 years with primary liver carcinoma and hepatitis B virus infection. This chain joins TRBV29-1 and TRBJ2-7, with TRBD2 matching over 7 bases. Material: tumor tissue from primary liver carcinoma. In DNA form, the CDR3 reads TGCAGCGTTGAATGGCAGGGAGGGTATGGGCAATACTTC. Translation gives CSVEWQGGYGQYF.